Listed below are T cell receptor beta chains from one sample, sequenced in a study of T cell repertoires in cytomegalovirus infection. TCRdb ran MiXCR on the reads and lists one entry per CDR3 protein. The repertoire has roughly 140,000 distinct CDR3 sequences, 23% of them found once; the top ten carry 9.5% to 12%. Material: PBMCs. These receptors all come from a human donor in good health (CMV status not recorded). Some clones in this sample may be carry-over from other donors' samples. Both conserved end residues are part of each CDR3. Fields, in order: J gene, V gene, clone size, D gene, CDR3 protein, CDR3 DNA. The D gene is left open where the match is weak. Clone size is shown for a subset of rows, as once, few, many or a class of expanded clone.

j_call: TRBJ2-1
v_call: TRBV6-5
clone_size: NA
d_call: TRBD2
cdr3_aa: CASSAPSGGAGEQFF
cdr3_nt: TGTGCCAGCAGTGCCCCTAGCGGGGGGGCCGGGGAGCAGTTCTTC

j_call: TRBJ2-7
v_call: TRBV6-2/TRBV6-3
clone_size: few
d_call: NA
cdr3_aa: CASSYLDGSSYEQYF
cdr3_nt: TGTGCCAGCAGTTACCTCGACGGGAGCTCCTACGAGCAGTACTTC

j_call: TRBJ2-2
v_call: TRBV18
clone_size: NA
d_call: NA
cdr3_aa: CASSRLDSTLSPNTGELFF
cdr3_nt: TGTGCCAGCTCAAGACTAGACTCAACCCTCTCGCCAAACACCGGGGAGCTGTTTTTT

j_call: TRBJ2-5
v_call: TRBV19
clone_size: NA
d_call: NA
cdr3_aa: CASSGQLKETQYF
cdr3_nt: TGTGCCAGTAGCGGACAGCTGAAAGAGACCCAGTACTTC

j_call: TRBJ2-5
v_call: TRBV7-6
clone_size: many
d_call: NA
cdr3_aa: CASTPGPRETQYF
cdr3_nt: TGTGCCAGCACCCCGGGGCCTCGGGAGACCCAGTACTTC

j_call: TRBJ2-7
v_call: TRBV11-2
clone_size: NA
d_call: NA
cdr3_aa: CASSLDPGPYEQYF
cdr3_nt: TGTGCCAGCAGCTTAGATCCCGGCCCCTACGAGCAGTACTTC

j_call: TRBJ1-1
v_call: TRBV4-1
clone_size: many
d_call: NA
cdr3_aa: CASSQEGYMNTEAFF
cdr3_nt: TGCGCCAGCAGCCAAGAGGGTTACATGAACACTGAAGCTTTCTTT

j_call: TRBJ2-1
v_call: TRBV28
clone_size: many
d_call: TRBD1
cdr3_aa: CASSLSGTVTYNEQFF
cdr3_nt: TGTGCCAGCAGTTTATCCGGGACAGTTACCTACAATGAGCAGTTCTTC

j_call: TRBJ2-1
v_call: TRBV29-1
clone_size: NA
d_call: NA
cdr3_aa: CSVPGILIYNEQFF
cdr3_nt: TGCAGCGTACCCGGGATTCTGATCTACAATGAGCAGTTCTTC

j_call: TRBJ2-1
v_call: TRBV5-1
clone_size: few
d_call: NA
cdr3_aa: CASSLALPASYNEQFF
cdr3_nt: TGCGCCAGCAGCTTGGCTCTGCCCGCCTCCTACAATGAGCAGTTCTTC

j_call: TRBJ1-2
v_call: TRBV12-3/TRBV12-4
clone_size: NA
d_call: TRBD1
cdr3_aa: CATGQGYGYTF
cdr3_nt: TGTGCCACCGGACAGGGGTATGGCTACACCTTC

j_call: TRBJ1-1
v_call: TRBV19
clone_size: NA
d_call: NA
cdr3_aa: CASSITPNAEAFF
cdr3_nt: TGTGCCAGTAGTATAACCCCGAACGCTGAAGCTTTCTTT

j_call: TRBJ2-2
v_call: TRBV29-1
clone_size: NA
d_call: NA
cdr3_aa: CSVEPTGTGELFF
cdr3_nt: TGCAGCGTTGAACCCACTGGGACCGGGGAACTGTTTTTT